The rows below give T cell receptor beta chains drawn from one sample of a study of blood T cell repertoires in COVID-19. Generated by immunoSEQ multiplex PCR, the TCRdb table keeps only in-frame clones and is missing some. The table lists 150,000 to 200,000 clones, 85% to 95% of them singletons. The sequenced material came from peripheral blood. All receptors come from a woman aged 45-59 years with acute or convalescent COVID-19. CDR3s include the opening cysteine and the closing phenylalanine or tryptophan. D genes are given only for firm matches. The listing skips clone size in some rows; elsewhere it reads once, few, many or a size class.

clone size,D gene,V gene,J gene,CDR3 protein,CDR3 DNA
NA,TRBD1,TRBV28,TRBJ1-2,CASIKQGSYGYTF,TGTGCCAGCATCAAACAGGGGAGCTATGGCTACACCTTC
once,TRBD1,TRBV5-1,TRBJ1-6,CASSTGQGAKNSPLHF,TGCGCCAGCAGCACGGGACAGGGGGCGAAAAATTCACCCCTCCACTTT
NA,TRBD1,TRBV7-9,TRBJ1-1,CASSHQQGQGFF,TGTGCCAGCAGCCATCAACAGGGACAGGGTTTCTTT
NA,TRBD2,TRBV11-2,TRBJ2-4,CASSLSSGGNIQYF,TGTGCCAGCAGCTTATCAAGCGGGGGCAACATTCAGTACTTC
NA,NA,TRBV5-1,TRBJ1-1,CASSLAPPGNTEAFF,TGCGCCAGCAGCTTGGCCCCCCCGGGGAACACTGAAGCTTTCTTT
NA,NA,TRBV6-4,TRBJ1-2,CATPGDGYTF,TGTGCCACCCCGGGGGATGGCTACACCTTC
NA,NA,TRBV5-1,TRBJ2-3,CASSSGSGGGASDTQYF,TGCGCCAGCAGCTCGGGATCAGGAGGGGGGGCCTCAGATACGCAGTATTTT
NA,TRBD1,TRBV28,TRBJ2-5,CASSLPGGGETQYF,TGTGCCAGCAGTTTGCCAGGGGGTGGAGAGACCCAGTACTTC
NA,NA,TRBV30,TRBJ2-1,CAWSGLAQSSYNEQFF,TGTGCCTGGAGTGGGCTAGCACAGAGCTCCTACAATGAGCAGTTCTTC
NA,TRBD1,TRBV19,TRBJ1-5,CASSAPDRGGVQPQHF,TGTGCCAGTAGTGCCCCTGACAGGGGCGGGGTTCAGCCCCAGCATTTT
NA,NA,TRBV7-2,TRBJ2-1,CASSLRGGRSYNEQFF,TGTGCCAGCAGCTTAAGGGGGGGACGCTCCTACAATGAGCAGTTCTTC
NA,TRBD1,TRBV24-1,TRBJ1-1,CATRQGGMNTEAFF,TGTGCCACGAGACAGGGGGGAATGAACACTGAAGCTTTCTTT
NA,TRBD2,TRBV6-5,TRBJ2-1,CASRRTSGSYNEQFF,TGTGCCAGCAGGCGGACTAGCGGGAGCTACAATGAGCAGTTCTTC
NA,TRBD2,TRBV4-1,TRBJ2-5,CASSHPSGSKETQYF,TGCGCCAGCAGCCATCCCAGCGGGAGCAAAGAGACCCAGTACTTC
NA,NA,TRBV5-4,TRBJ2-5,CASSLLGETQYF,TGTGCCAGCAGCTTGCTAGGAGAGACCCAGTACTTC
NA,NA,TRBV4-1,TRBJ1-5,CASSLRQTDSNQPQHF,TGCGCCAGCAGCCTCCGACAGACCGATAGCAATCAGCCCCAGCATTTT
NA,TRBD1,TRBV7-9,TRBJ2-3,CASSILPGQGTTQYF,TGTGCCAGCAGCATACTACCGGGACAGGGCACCACGCAGTATTTT
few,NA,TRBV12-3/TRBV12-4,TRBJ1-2,CASSSTGGYGYTF,TGTGCCAGCAGTTCAACAGGCGGCTATGGCTACACCTTC
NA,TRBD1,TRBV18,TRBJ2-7,CASSRDRGDEQYF,TGTGCCAGCTCACGGGACAGGGGGGACGAGCAGTACTTC
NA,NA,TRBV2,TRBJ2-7,CASSADPSSHTYEQYF,TGTGCCAGCAGTGCCGACCCTAGCTCACATACCTACGAGCAGTACTTC
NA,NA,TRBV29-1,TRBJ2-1,CSVETGYNEQFF,TGCAGCGTTGAGACAGGATACAATGAGCAGTTCTTC
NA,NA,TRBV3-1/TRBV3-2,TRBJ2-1,CASRSLSYNEQFF,TGTGCCAGCAGGAGCCTCTCCTACAATGAGCAGTTCTTC
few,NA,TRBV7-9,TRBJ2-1,CASSSRVLEQFF,TGTGCCAGCAGCTCCAGGGTGCTTGAGCAGTTCTTC
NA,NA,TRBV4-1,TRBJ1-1,CASSQGREAFF,TGCGCCAGCAGCCAAGGGAGGGAAGCTTTCTTT
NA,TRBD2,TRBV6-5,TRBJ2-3,CASGTTGTDTQYF,TGTGCCAGCGGGACTACCGGCACAGATACGCAGTATTTT
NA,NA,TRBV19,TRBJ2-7,CASSRGADSYEQYF,TGTGCCAGTAGTCGTGGGGCGGATTCCTACGAGCAGTACTTC
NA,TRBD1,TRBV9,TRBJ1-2,CASSAGTGDSYGYTF,TGTGCCAGCAGCGCCGGGACAGGCGATTCTTATGGCTACACCTTC
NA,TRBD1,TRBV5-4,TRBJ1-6,CASSPDRGNSNSPLHF,TGTGCCAGCAGCCCCGACAGGGGGAATAGTAATTCACCCCTCCACTTT
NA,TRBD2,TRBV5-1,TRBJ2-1,CASSFTGGVYNEQFF,TGCGCCAGCAGCTTTACCGGGGGGGTCTACAATGAGCAGTTCTTC
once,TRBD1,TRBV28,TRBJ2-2,CASSFRYRGRISGVKGTGELFF,TGTGCCAGCAGTTTCCGATACAGGGGGCGTATAAGCGGGGTCAAAGGTACCGGGGAGCTGTTTTTT
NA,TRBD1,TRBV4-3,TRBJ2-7,CASSHRTGGYEQYF,TGCGCCAGCAGCCATCGGACAGGGGGCTACGAGCAGTACTTC
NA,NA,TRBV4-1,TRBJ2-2,CASSQETGPGLAGELFF,TGCGCCAGCAGCCAAGAAACTGGGCCAGGGTTGGCCGGGGAGCTGTTTTTT
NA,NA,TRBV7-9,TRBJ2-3,CASSFVGHPTQYF,TGTGCCAGCAGCTTTGTGGGACATCCCACGCAGTATTTT
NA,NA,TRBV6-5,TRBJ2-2,CASSYSTPGELFF,TGTGCCAGCAGTTACTCCACTCCCGGGGAGCTGTTTTTT
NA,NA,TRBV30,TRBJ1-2,CAWSEGHPGDAANYGYTF,TGTGCCTGGAGTGAGGGGCACCCAGGGGATGCCGCAAACTATGGCTACACCTTC
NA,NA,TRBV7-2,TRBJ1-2,CASSLGSGANYGYTF,TGTGCCAGCAGCTTAGGAAGCGGAGCTAACTATGGCTACACCTTC
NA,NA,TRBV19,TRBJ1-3,CASSSRGGSSGNTIYF,TGTGCCAGTAGTTCACGCGGGGGTAGCTCTGGAAACACCATATATTTT
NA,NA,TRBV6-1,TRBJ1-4,CASSERTAINEKLFF,TGTGCCAGCAGTGAGCGGACAGCAATTAATGAAAAACTGTTTTTT
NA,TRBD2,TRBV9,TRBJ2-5,CASGKAGGLDGTQYF,TGTGCCAGCGGGAAAGCGGGAGGGTTAGATGGGACCCAGTACTTC
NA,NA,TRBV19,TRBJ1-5,CASSPVALNQPQHF,TGTGCCAGTAGCCCGGTAGCCCTAAATCAGCCCCAGCATTTT
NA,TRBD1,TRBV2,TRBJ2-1,CASRAGTAYNEQFF,TGTGCCAGCAGGGCCGGGACAGCTTACAATGAGCAGTTCTTC
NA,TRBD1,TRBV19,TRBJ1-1,CASSDRGYLGAFF,TGTGCCAGTAGTGACAGGGGGTACCTTGGGGCTTTCTTT
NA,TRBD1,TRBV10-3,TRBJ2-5,CAIREGARETQYF,TGTGCCATCAGAGAGGGGGCGCGGGAGACCCAGTACTTC
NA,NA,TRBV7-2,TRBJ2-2,CASSSWGSTPSGELFF,TGTGCCAGCAGCTCGTGGGGCTCTACACCGAGTGGGGAGCTGTTTTTT
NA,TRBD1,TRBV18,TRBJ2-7,CASSLNRGRPWEQYF,TGTGCCAGCTCTCTTAACAGGGGGCGGCCCTGGGAGCAGTACTTC
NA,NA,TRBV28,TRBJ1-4,CASSPLSQGTNEKLFF,TGTGCCAGCAGCCCACTCAGTCAGGGAACTAATGAAAAACTGTTTTTT